This T cell receptor (beta chain) was obtained from a study of high-grade serous ovarian cancer treatment subgroups. Study summary: Each sample yielded on average 7,494 unique TCR beta rearrangements from approximately 15,000 reads. General study points: The analyses considered CDR3 and ignored CDR1 and CDR2. Without spatial data, bulk sequencing limits insight into HGSC tumor diversity.

The method was immunoSEQ multiplex PCR; TCRdb's version includes in-frame clones alone and lacks a portion of them. The sample holds about 8,600 clones, 72% seen once. Tumor samples were obtained before definitive surgery or chemotherapy. This clone was counted only a few times. What it binds is not known. The sequencing input was tumor tissue. This TCR came from a human donor with high-grade serous ovarian cancer.

The CDR3 sequence: CASSLRTEAFF. In nucleotides, the CDR3 is TGTGCCAGCAGCTTGAGAACTGAAGCTTTCTTT. The chain carries TRBV5-8 and TRBJ1-1; D unresolved. Germline assignment: CDR1 SGHTS and CDR2 YDEGEE. Trimming removed 1 base from V and 5 bases from J, with 3 bases in between. The CDR3 covers 11 residues. Looking up the rest from reference TRBV5-8 and TRBJ1-1 gives the full variable domain: EAGVTQSPTHLIKTRGQQATLRCSPISGHTSVYWYQQALGLGLQFLLWYDEGEERNRGNFPPRFSGRQFPNYSSELNVNALELEDSALYLCASSLRTEAFFGQGTRLTVV.